The 7 T cell receptor beta chains presented below share a single source sample, sequenced in a study of beta chain features in type 1 diabetes. Notes on the study in general: Among patients with Type 1 diabetes, TCRB CDR3s were moderately but significantly shorter in every one of the four CD4+ subsets.

The isolated RNA, all of it, was reverse transcribed, so expressed TCRB transcripts were what got sequenced. Data came from immunoSEQ multiplex PCR; TCRdb stores just in-frame clones and leaves some out. The repertoire holds a few hundred thousand clones, with over 10% as singletons. These receptors have no known antigen. The sample was naive CD4+ T cells from blood. These receptors all come from a woman under 30 with type 1 diabetes.

The V call is TRBV19, the J call TRBJ1-2; 9 positions match TRBD1. The CDR3 runs 14 residues. Per the germline V gene, CDR1 is LNHDA and CDR2 is SQIVND (reference sequence). J lost 6 bases, V lost 5 bases, and 7 bases had no gene match. The CDR3: CASSGTGQGHGYTF. CDR3 DNA: TGTGCCAGTAGTGGCACGGGACAGGGACATGGCTACACCTTC.

The chain recombines TRBV20-1 with TRBJ2-1, with TRBD2 matching 7 bases. Per germline, CDR1 DFQATT and CDR2 SNEGSKA (reference sequence). This CDR3 is built from 10 residues. The J segment lost 10 bases and the V segment lost 6 bases, leaving 3 bases of the junction unmatched. The CDR3 reads CSAWGGEQFF. In DNA, the CDR3 is TGCAGTGCCTGGGGAGGGGAGCAGTTCTTC.

This clone was counted between two and nine times. CDR3 DNA: TGTGCCTGGAGTAAAGGACTAGCGGGAGGCGACGAGCAGTACTTC. Translated, it gives CAWSKGLAGGDEQYF. The gene calls are TRBV30 and TRBJ2-7; 14 bases fit TRBD2. V lost 2 bases and J lost 5; bases outside the gene matches: 5. The V gene's germline CDR1 is GTSNPN and CDR2 SVGIG (reference sequence). The CDR3 runs 15 residues.

This rearrangement joins TRBV4-1 to TRBJ1-1; no definite D call. V was shortened by 3 bases and J by 4 bases, with 12 bases between the two germline ends. The germline V gene has CDR1 MGHRA and CDR2 YSYEKL. The CDR3 contains 14 residues. The CDR3 loop reads CASSHALRSTEAFF. Here the CDR3 DNA reads TGCGCCAGCAGCCATGCCCTCCGTAGCACTGAAGCTTTCTTT.

V gene TRBV5-1 combines with J gene TRBJ1-2, with a possible D match to TRBD1 (5 bases). This CDR3 is built from 13 residues. Trimming stripped 7 bases from V and 0 bases from J, with 10 bases between. CDR1 is SGHRS, CDR2 YFSETQ, per germline. This chain's CDR3 is CASERQPNYGYTF. The CDR3 bases are TGCGCCAGCGAAAGACAGCCTAACTATGGCTACACCTTC.

CDR3 amino acids: CASSPTPGGLDSPLHF. In nucleotides, the CDR3 is TGTGCCAGCAGCCCAACTCCGGGGGGCCTCGATTCACCCCTCCACTTT. The chain uses TRBV5-6 and TRBJ1-6; TRBD1 might be the D (6 bases). Germline CDR1 SGHDT, CDR2 YYEEEE. This CDR3 is 16 amino acids long. V was pared by 4 bases and J by 8 bases, with 19 bases between. Drawing the rest from reference TRBV5-6 and TRBJ1-6, the complete variable domain is DAGVTQSPTHLIKTRGQQVTLRCSPKSGHDTVSWYQQALGQGPQFIFQYYEEEERQRGNFPDRFSGHQFPNYSSELNVNALLLGDSALYLCASSPTPGGLDSPLHFGNGTRLTVT.

The rearrangement uses TRBV7-6 and TRBJ1-1; the D is unclear. This CDR3 region has 14 residues. Germline CDR1 is SGHVS and CDR2 is FNYEAQ. With 5 bases removed from V and 4 bases from J, the gap between germline ends came to 14 bases. CDR3 residues: CASSLSGEGTEAFF. The CDR3 nucleotides read TGTGCCAGCAGCCTCTCCGGGGAGGGCACTGAAGCTTTCTTT.